The 20 T cell receptor beta chains given below trace back to one sample, sequenced in a study of blood T cell repertoires in COVID-19. Measured with immunoSEQ multiplex PCR; TCRdb has only the in-frame clones, and not every one. The sample includes 7,500 to 10,000 clones, about 86% of them seen just once. Sequencing used peripheral blood. The receptors here all came from a woman aged 45-65 years with active or convalescent COVID-19.

The V and J genes are TRBV7-2 and TRBJ2-3; 9 positions agree with TRBD2. The CDR3 sequence is 16 residues long. J gave up 4 bases and V 5 bases, and 10 bases lay outside the gene matches. Germline values: CDR1 SGHTA, CDR2 FQGNSA. The CDR3 spells CASSPGWTSVSDTQYF. The CDR3 DNA sequence: TGTGCCAGCAGCCCCGGCTGGACTAGCGTGTCAGATACGCAGTATTTT. Complete variable domain (other parts from reference TRBV7-2 and TRBJ2-3): GAGVSQSPSNKVTEKGKDVELRCDPISGHTALYWYRQSLGQGLEFLIYFQGNSAPDKSGLPSDRFSAERTGGSVSTLTIQRTQQEDSAVYLCASSPGWTSVSDTQYFGPGTRLTVL.

The chain couples TRBV28 to TRBJ2-1, with a weak D call TRBD1 (6 bases). The CDR3 covers 14 residues. V was shortened by 3 bases and J by 3 bases, with 9 bases between the two germline ends. The V gene's germline CDR1 is MDHEN and CDR2 SYDVKM. CDR3 nucleotides: TGTGCCAGCAGTTTGGGGGACAACTACAATGAGCAGTTCTTC. Amino acid sequence: CASSLGDNYNEQFF.

The J gene is TRBJ1-4, the V gene TRBV20-1; D might be TRBD1 (5 bases). V was pared by 3 bases and J by 4 bases, with 9 bases between. This CDR3 contains 13 residues. The germline V gene has CDR1 DFQATT and CDR2 SNEGSKA (reference sequence). This chain's CDR3 is CSASGGVNEKLFF. CDR3 nucleotide sequence: TGCAGTGCTAGTGGGGGGGTTAATGAAAAACTGTTTTTT.

CDR3 nucleotides: TGTGCCAGCAGTTACTCCGGGACTAGCGGGAGGATTTTCACCTACGAGCAGTACTTC. It translates to CASSYSGTSGRIFTYEQYF. J is TRBJ2-7 and V is TRBV6-2 or TRBV6-3, with TRBD2 identical over 15 bases. V was clipped by 0 bases and J by 2 bases; unmatched bases: 8. Germline V lookup: CDR1 MNHEY, CDR2 SVGEGT. The CDR3 loop spans 19 amino acids.

This clone was observed a few times. Germline is not matched at one junction end, which may reflect a read error. The rearrangement joins TRBV19 to TRBJ2-7; 9 bases are shared with TRBD2. In germline, CDR1 is LNHDA, CDR2 SQIVND (reference sequence). The CDR3 spans 14 residues. In DNA, the CDR3 is TGTGCCAGTAGTATCGGGACTAGCTCCTTCGAGCAGTACTTC. It specifies CASSIGTSSFEQYF. Together with reference TRBV19 and TRBJ2-7, the CDR3 gives the full variable domain: DGGITQSPKYLFRKEGQNVTLSCEQNLNHDAMYWYRQDPGQGLRLIYYSQIVNDFQKGDIAEGYSVSREKKESFPLTVTSAQKNPTAFYLCASSIGTSSFEQYFGPGTRLTVT.

This clone was seen a single time. The J gene is TRBJ2-3, the V gene TRBV15; D unclear. V was pared by 1 base and J by 3 bases, with 5 bases between. The germline CDR1 and CDR2 sequences are LNHNV and YYDKDF (reference sequence). This CDR3 is built from 13 residues. CDR3 sequence reads: CATSRGRTDTQYF. The CDR3 DNA sequence: TGTGCCACCAGCAGAGGCCGGACAGATACGCAGTATTTT.

V usage is TRBV19 and J usage is TRBJ1-5; 7 bases are a match to TRBD1. Germline CDR1 reads LNHDA; CDR2 reads SQIVND (reference sequence). The CDR3 is 15 amino acids. The junction had 6 bases not matched to a gene; V was cut back by 6 bases and J by 1 base. The CDR3 region is CASRETGRSNQPQHF. The CDR3, as DNA: TGTGCCAGTAGGGAGACAGGGAGGAGCAATCAGCCCCAGCATTTT.

The CDR3, as DNA: TGTGCCAGCAGTACTAGCGGGGGTACCTACAATGAGCAGTTCTTC. It translates to CASSTSGGTYNEQFF. This chain joins TRBV6-4 and TRBJ2-1; 11 bases agree with TRBD2. The J segment lost 2 bases and the V segment lost 5 bases, leaving 2 bases of the junction unmatched. This CDR3 has 15 amino acids. Germline CDR1 and CDR2: MRHNA and SNTAGT.

The J gene is TRBJ1-1, the V gene TRBV30; the D is unclear. Trimming took off 0 bases at V and 1 base at J, with 3 bases between the two ends. CDR3 length: 12 amino acids. Germline CDR1 reads GTSNPN; CDR2 reads SVGIG (reference sequence). Here the CDR3 reads CAWSVRNTEAFF. Written as DNA, the CDR3 is TGTGCCTGGAGTGTTCGGAACACTGAAGCTTTCTTT.

The rearrangement uses TRBV7-9 and TRBJ2-1, with 7 bases aligning to TRBD1. V lost 6 bases, J lost 9 bases, and 8 bases stayed unmatched. The CDR3 is made up of 13 amino acids. The V gene's germline CDR1 is SEHNR and CDR2 FQNEAQ (reference sequence). The DNA of the CDR3 is TGTGCCAGCAGTAAGGGGGCTTTCGGTGAGCAGTTCTTC. Amino acids: CASSKGAFGEQFF.

CDR3 sequence: CASSQESGRGSNQPQHF. The CDR3 region has the DNA TGTGCCAGCAGCCAAGAATCCGGGAGGGGAAGCAATCAGCCCCAGCATTTT. The chain joins TRBV3-1 (or the pseudogene TRBV3-2) to TRBJ1-5, with D perhaps matching TRBD1 (5 bases). Germline V CDR1 and CDR2: LGHDT, YNNKEL (reference sequence). The CDR3 is 17 residues long. The ends were cut back, 0 bases at V and 1 base at J, with 13 bases in the middle.

The chain joins TRBV7-8 to TRBJ1-6, with D perhaps TRBD1 (6 bases). V lost 6 bases, J lost 5 bases, and 14 bases lay in between. CDR1 SGHVS and CDR2 FQNEAQ come from the germline V gene. The CDR3 is 15 amino acids. This CDR3 is CASSPDRPHNSPLHF. The CDR3 nucleotides are TGTGCCAGCAGTCCCGACAGGCCTCATAATTCACCCCTCCACTTT.

The genes are TRBV3-1 (or the pseudogene TRBV3-2) and TRBJ1-4; 8 bases line up with TRBD1. The CDR3 has 14 residues. Germline V gene sequence: CDR1 LGHDT, CDR2 YNNKEL (reference sequence). Germline trimming cut 4 bases from V and 8 bases from J; bases unmatched to any gene: 6. In nucleotides, the CDR3 is TGTGCCAGCAGCCTCGGACAGGGAGGGGAAAAACTGTTTTTT. It encodes CASSLGQGGEKLFF.

CDR3 region: CASSLSGRASTDTQYF. In nucleotides, the CDR3 is TGTGCCAGCAGCTTGAGCGGGAGGGCTAGCACAGATACGCAGTATTTT. The chain is built from TRBV5-4 and TRBJ2-3, with 10 bases that match TRBD2. J was trimmed by 0 bases and V by 1 base; bases with no gene match: 2. CDR3 length: 16 amino acids. CDR1 and CDR2 from the germline V gene are SGHNT and YYREEE (reference sequence).

The chain links TRBV7-4 to TRBJ1-5, with 7 positions matching TRBD1. This CDR3 comprises 15 residues. The germline CDR1 and CDR2 sequences are SGHVT and SQSDAQ. J gave up 3 bases and V 4 bases, and 6 bases lay outside the gene matches. The CDR3 DNA is TGTGCCAGCAGCTCTTGGACAGGAAACAATCAGCCCCAGCATTTT. Encoded protein: CASSSWTGNNQPQHF.

The rearrangement uses TRBV28 and TRBJ2-7; tentative D call: TRBD1 (6 bases). Germline V gene lookup returns CDR1 MDHEN and CDR2 SYDVKM. The V gene lost 6 bases and the J gene lost 3 bases, with 21 bases spanning the gap. This CDR3 comprises 16 residues. CDR3 residues: CASSPRGHSGVYEQYF. CDR3 DNA sequence: TGTGCCAGCAGCCCACGGGGACACTCAGGGGTCTACGAGCAGTACTTC.

CDR3 amino acids: CAIRGQVEDTQYF. For the CDR3, the DNA is TGTGCCATCCGCGGACAGGTTGAAGATACGCAGTATTTT. The chain recombines TRBV2 with TRBJ2-3; TRBD1 agrees at 7 bases. Germline loops: CDR1 SNHLY, CDR2 FYNNEI. The CDR3 consists of 13 residues. The junction had 9 bases not matched to a gene; V was cut back by 10 bases and J by 5 bases.

This clone was picked up one time. The chain couples TRBV5-5 to TRBJ2-7; 10 bases align to TRBD1. This CDR3 has 14 amino acids. V dropped 6 bases and J dropped 5; count of bases not matched to a gene: 8. CDR1 is SGHKS and CDR2 is YYEKEE in the germline V gene (reference sequence). The CDR3 spells CASNPLGQGDEQYF. CDR3 sequence (DNA): TGTGCCAGCAACCCCCTAGGACAGGGGGACGAGCAGTACTTC.

The genes are TRBV5-6 and TRBJ1-2, with no clear D. Germline-derived CDR1 and CDR2 are SGHDT and YYEEEE. The CDR3 runs 15 residues. Trimming cost V 4 bases and J 8 bases, with 21 bases left between them. This chain's CDR3 is CASSPISYERGGYTF. CDR3 in DNA: TGTGCCAGCAGCCCTATTAGTTACGAACGAGGGGGCTACACCTTC.

This sequence joins TRBV3-1 (or the pseudogene TRBV3-2) and TRBJ2-5; 13 nucleotides align to TRBD2. Germline V gene data show CDR1 as LGHDT and CDR2 as YNNKEL (reference sequence). Losses at the gene ends were 0 bases for V and 5 bases for J; bases not matched to a gene: 9. This CDR3 is 18 amino acids long. The CDR3 region has the DNA TGTGCCAGCAGCCAAGATCCGACTAGCGGGAGGCAGGGGGAGACCCAGTACTTC. Translating gives CASSQDPTSGRQGETQYF.